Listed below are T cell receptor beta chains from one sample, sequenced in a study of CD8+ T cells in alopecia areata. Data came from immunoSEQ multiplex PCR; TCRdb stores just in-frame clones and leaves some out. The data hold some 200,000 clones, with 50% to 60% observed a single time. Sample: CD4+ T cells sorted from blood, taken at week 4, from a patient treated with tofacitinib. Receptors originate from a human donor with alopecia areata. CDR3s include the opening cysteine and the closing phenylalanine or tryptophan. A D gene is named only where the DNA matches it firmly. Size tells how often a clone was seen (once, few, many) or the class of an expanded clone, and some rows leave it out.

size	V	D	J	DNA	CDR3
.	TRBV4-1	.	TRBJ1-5	TGCGCCAGCAGCCAAGAAGAAGGGGCAGCCCAGCATTTT	CASSQEEGAAQHF
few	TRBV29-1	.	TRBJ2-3	TGCAGCGTAGTTGGGGGAGGTGGAGATACGCAGTATTTT	CSVVGGGGDTQYF
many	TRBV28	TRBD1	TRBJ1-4	TGTGCCAGCACCAGGCAGGGGGCTCGGGGTAATGAAAAACTGTTTTTT	CASTRQGARGNEKLFF
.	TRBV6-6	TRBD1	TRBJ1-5	TGTGCCAGCAGTTACTCACAGGGGAGCAATCAGCCCCAGCATTTT	CASSYSQGSNQPQHF
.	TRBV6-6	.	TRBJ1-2	TGTGCCAGCAGTAACTCGGGGTATGGCTACACCTTC	CASSNSGYGYTF
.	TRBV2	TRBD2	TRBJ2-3	TGTGCCAGCAGTGACCGGGAGGCTACGCAGTATTTT	CASSDREATQYF
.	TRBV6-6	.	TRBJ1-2	TGTGCCAGCAGCCCCCAAGCTAACTATGGCTACACCTTC	CASSPQANYGYTF
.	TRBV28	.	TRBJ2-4	TGTGCCAGCACCAAACTTCTAGCCAAAAACATTCAGTACTTC	CASTKLLAKNIQYF
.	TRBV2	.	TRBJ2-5	TGTGCCAGCAGTCCCCCTGCGGAGACCCAGTACTTC	CASSPPAETQYF
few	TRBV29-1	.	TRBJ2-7	TGCAGCGTTGAAGATGGAGCAGACCCCTACGAGCAGTACTTC	CSVEDGADPYEQYF
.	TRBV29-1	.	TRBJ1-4	TGCAGCGGACGGGGGCTATGGGATGAAAAACTGTTTTTT	CSGRGLWDEKLFF
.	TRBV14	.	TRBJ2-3	TGTGCCAGCAGTCCTGGGGGGATCTTCACAGATACGCAGTATTTT	CASSPGGIFTDTQYF
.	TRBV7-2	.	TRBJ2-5	TGTGCCAGCAGCCGGGCGGTGGGCATCGAGACCCAGTACTTC	CASSRAVGIETQYF
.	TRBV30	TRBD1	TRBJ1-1	TGTGCCTGTTACGGGGACAGGGGGTTCACTGAAGCTTTCTTT	CACYGDRGFTEAFF
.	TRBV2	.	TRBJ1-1	TGTGCCAGCAGTCTCGAGGCGGGGAGGACTGAAGCTTTCTTT	CASSLEAGRTEAFF
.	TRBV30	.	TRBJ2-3	TGTGCCTGGAGTGTGCGGGCAGATACGCAGTATTTT	CAWSVRADTQYF
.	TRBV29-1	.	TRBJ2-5	TGCAGCGCAGGAGGGACAGTGGGAGAGACCCAGTACTTC	CSAGGTVGETQYF